This T cell receptor (beta chain) was retrieved from a study of vaccination and CD4 T cells after COVID-19. Described treatment: approximately 9-day PBMC culture with coronavirus spike peptide pools or control peptides (ViraFEST assay). The V end was cut by 4 bases, the J end by 1 base, with 4 bases between. This CDR3 region has 12 residues. CDR1 and CDR2 from the germline V gene are MNHEY and SVGEGT. At the Johns Hopkins FTIC core, DNA taken from cultured CD4+ T cells was sequenced by way of the Oncomine TCR Beta short-read assay. TCRdb ran MiXCR on the PCR reads and lists one entry per CDR3 protein. The sample lists roughly 11,000 distinct CDR3 sequences; roughly 42% were seen once. As regards this clonotype: Its antigen is currently unknown.

The material was cultured CD4+ T cells from blood, obtained after SARS-CoV-2 vaccination. V and J are TRBV6-2 or TRBV6-3 and TRBJ1-1, with D unresolved. The source is a human donor with COVID-19. In DNA form, the CDR3 reads TGTGCCAGCAGTTGGAGGAACACTGAAGCTTTCTTT. Translating gives CASSWRNTEAFF.